The entry that follows covers one TCR beta chain sequence. Authors' processing steps: Estimation of nucleated cell counts was performed using reference gene primer amplification. Produced via immunoSEQ multiplex PCR; TCRdb's table is partial and in-frame only. V and J calls and clone size are those listed in that table; D and trimming were worked out from the DNA. The table includes about 230,000 clones, under 90% detected once. This entry is derived from a study of blood T cell repertoires in COVID-19. Seattle patients were enrolled during active infection and followed longitudinally. There are 13 residues in the CDR3. Germline V gene data show CDR1 as SGDLS and CDR2 as YYNGEE. Trimming stripped 3 bases from V and 4 bases from J, with 9 bases between.

The chain links TRBV9 to TRBJ2-3; possible D gene TRBD1, 7 bases. The sequence came from a man in his forties or fifties with COVID-19, enrolled during active disease. Sequenced: peripheral blood. The DNA of the CDR3 is TGTGCCAGCAGCGCAGGGGGGCCAGATACGCAGTATTTT. Protein: CASSAGGPDTQYF.